Listed below are T cell receptor beta chains from one sample, sequenced in a study of T cell responses to AZD1222 COVID-19 vaccine. The method was immunoSEQ multiplex PCR; TCRdb's version includes in-frame clones alone and lacks a portion of them. This sample yields about 90,000 clones, of which around 90% are seen a single time; 10% belongs to the top ten. Material: peripheral blood, obtained on day 0 of MenACWY control vaccination. These receptors came from an adult in good health. The CDR3 runs from the conserved cysteine through the conserved F or W. A D gene is named only where the DNA matches it firmly. Only part of the rows carry a size: once, few, many, or a class if the clone is expanded.

J,D,size,V,CDR3,DNA
TRBJ2-7,NA,NA,TRBV6-6,CASRERQREQYF,TGTGCCAGCAGGGAGCGGCAGAGAGAGCAGTACTTC
TRBJ2-2,NA,NA,TRBV5-1,CASSRDTANTGELFF,TGCGCCAGCAGCCGGGACACCGCGAACACCGGGGAGCTGTTTTTT
TRBJ2-5,TRBD1,NA,TRBV19,CASSVDREQETQYF,TGTGCCAGTAGTGTAGACAGGGAGCAAGAGACCCAGTACTTC
TRBJ2-7,NA,NA,TRBV4-2,CASSQDRDQKQYF,TGTGCCAGCAGCCAAGACAGGGACCAAAAGCAGTACTTC
TRBJ1-4,NA,NA,TRBV18,CASSRQPATNEKLFF,TGTGCCAGCTCACGTCAGCCTGCAACTAATGAAAAACTGTTTTTT
TRBJ1-3,NA,few,TRBV30,CAWSSPINTIYF,TGTGCCTGGAGTTCCCCCATAAACACCATATATTTT
TRBJ1-2,NA,NA,TRBV5-1,CASSLEADLAGYGYTF,TGCGCCAGCAGCCTAGAAGCCGACCTGGCCGGCTATGGCTACACCTTC
TRBJ1-5,TRBD1,NA,TRBV5-1,CASSTDGTGNQPQHF,TGCGCCAGCAGCACAGATGGGACAGGGAATCAGCCCCAGCATTTT
TRBJ1-3,NA,NA,TRBV4-3,CASSYAGTGVRPIYF,TGCGCCAGCAGCTACGCGGGAACAGGCGTCCGGCCCATATATTTT
TRBJ1-2,NA,NA,TRBV7-2,CASSLGTARGDGYTF,TGTGCCAGCAGCTTAGGGACTGCCAGGGGAGATGGCTACACCTTC
TRBJ2-1,NA,NA,TRBV4-2,CASSQGDTRTDNEQFF,TGTGCCAGCAGCCAAGGGGACACCCGTACCGACAATGAGCAGTTCTTC
TRBJ1-2,NA,NA,TRBV13,CASSALTGLGYGYTF,TGTGCCAGCAGCGCGCTAACAGGGTTAGGCTATGGCTACACCTTC